A single sample gave rise to the 4 T cell receptor beta chains below, sequenced in a study of T cell responses to AZD1222 COVID-19 vaccine. Some clones are missing from TCRdb's copy, which holds only in-frame ones; the method was immunoSEQ multiplex PCR. Of around 89,000 clones listed, approximately 90% are singletons. The input for sequencing was peripheral blood, taken on day 0 of AZD1222 vaccination. The receptors were sampled from an adult in good health.

The chain uses TRBV19 and TRBJ2-7, with 7 bases lining up with TRBD1. In germline, CDR1 is LNHDA, CDR2 SQIVND (reference sequence). The V gene end was trimmed by 5 bases and the J gene end by 2 bases; junction bases not matched to a gene: 9. The CDR3 is 15 residues long. CDR3 residues: CASSAITGAPYEQYF. The DNA for the CDR3 is TGTGCCAGTAGTGCGATTACAGGGGCCCCCTACGAGCAGTACTTC.

The gene calls are TRBV4-3 and TRBJ2-5, with 7 bases that match TRBD1. There are 18 residues in the CDR3. Trimming removed 0 bases from V and 4 bases from J; junction bases left unmatched: 14. Germline V gene lookup returns CDR1 LGHNA and CDR2 YSLEER. CDR3 in amino acids: CASSQDLRRTGVGETQYF. Here the CDR3 DNA reads TGCGCCAGCAGCCAAGATCTCCGACGCACAGGGGTGGGAGAGACCCAGTACTTC.

The chain uses TRBV7-3 and TRBJ1-2; a weak D match, TRBD1 (5 bases). This CDR3 is built from 13 residues. Germline values: CDR1 SGHTA, CDR2 FQGTGA. V lost 2 bases and J lost 6, with 10 bases in between. This chain's CDR3 is CASSLSQGDGYTF. The CDR3 DNA is TGTGCCAGCAGCTTATCTCAGGGTGATGGCTACACCTTC.

The chain couples TRBV18 to TRBJ2-7, with 9 bases matching TRBD1. The CDR3 runs 14 residues. With V trimmed by 3 bases and J by 5 bases, 5 bases remained unmatched. Per the germline V gene, CDR1 is KGHSH and CDR2 is LQKENI. CDR3 sequence (DNA): TGTGCCAGCTCACCCGGGACAGGGATCCACGAGCAGTACTTC. It codes for CASSPGTGIHEQYF.